A single sample gave rise to the 8 T cell receptor beta chains below, sequenced in a study of T cell responses to AZD1222 COVID-19 vaccine. Sequenced by immunoSEQ multiplex PCR; TCRdb stores in-frame clones only, minus some. The sample contains 150,000 to 200,000 clones, about 87% of which appear only once. The sequences come from peripheral blood, collected on day 0 of AZD1222 vaccination. These receptors all come from an adult in good health.

This clone was seen a few times. J is TRBJ1-2 and V is TRBV13; 10 bases match TRBD1. Trimming took 3 bases from V and 5 from J; bases not matched to a gene: 6. The length of the CDR3 is 15 residues. The V gene's germline CDR1 is PRHDT and CDR2 FYEKMQ (reference sequence). CDR3 bases: TGTGCCAGCAGCTTCGGGCGGGACAGGGGATATGGCTACACCTTC. Its translation is CASSFGRDRGYGYTF.

The chain carries TRBV28 and TRBJ1-2; D possibly corresponds to TRBD1 (5 bases). CDR3 length: 13 amino acids. Trimming stripped 3 bases from V and 4 bases from J, with 9 bases between. Germline CDR1 reads MDHEN; CDR2 reads SYDVKM. The CDR3 spells CASSFGGRYGYTF. CDR3 coding DNA: TGTGCCAGCAGTTTTGGGGGACGCTATGGCTACACCTTC.

This chain links TRBV6-6 with TRBJ1-1; D not certain. Trimming took 7 bases from V and 3 from J, leaving 12 bases between them. The CDR3 runs 13 residues. Germline CDR1 is MNHNY and CDR2 is SVGAGI (reference sequence). CDR3 bases: TGTGCCAGCATCCCACTAAGGGACACTGAAGCTTTCTTT. Its protein product is CASIPLRDTEAFF.

The chain links TRBV6-1 to TRBJ1-5; no clear D gene. Germline lookup yields CDR1 MNHNS and CDR2 SASEGT. The V end lost 0 bases, the J end lost 4 bases, and 13 bases lay between the germline ends. The CDR3 is 16 amino acids. CDR3 coding DNA: TGTGCCAGCAGTGAAGCGACCCACACTTGGAATCAGCCCCAGCATTTT. The encoded protein is CASSEATHTWNQPQHF.

This rearrangement joins TRBV12-3 or TRBV12-4 to TRBJ1-5; D ambiguous. The ends were cut back, 2 bases at V and 11 bases at J, with 13 bases in the middle. This CDR3 is 13 amino acids long. In nucleotides, the CDR3 is TGTGCCAGCAGTTTAAGAGAGGGCCGGTCCCAGCATTTT. It encodes CASSLREGRSQHF.

The V and J genes are TRBV6-5 and TRBJ2-1, with D perhaps matching TRBD2 (5 bases). The CDR3 loop spans 14 amino acids. The V end was cut by 6 bases, the J end by 0 bases, with 9 bases between. The germline V gene has CDR1 MNHEY and CDR2 SVGAGI. CDR3 sequence reads: CASRDGISYNEQFF. The CDR3 nucleotides read TGTGCCAGCAGAGACGGGATCTCCTACAATGAGCAGTTCTTC.

V gene TRBV4-2 combines with J gene TRBJ2-2; 8 nucleotides agree with TRBD2. Trimming at V came to 3 bases and at J to 1 base, leaving 4 bases not matched to a gene. The CDR3 contains 16 residues. From germline, CDR1 is LGHNA and CDR2 YNFKEQ. The CDR3 nucleotides read TGTGCCAGCAGCCATCCCAGCGGGAGGAACACCGGGGAGCTGTTTTTT. It yields the protein CASSHPSGRNTGELFF.

The chain links TRBV28 to TRBJ2-6; no firm D call. Germline V gene data show CDR1 as MDHEN and CDR2 as SYDVKM. Trimming shortened V by 4 bases and J by 0 bases, and 7 bases separated the two germline ends. The length of the CDR3 is 15 residues. The CDR3 here is CASSSGFSGANVLTF. The DNA of the CDR3 is TGTGCCAGCAGTTCCGGCTTCTCTGGGGCCAACGTCCTGACTTTC.